A selection of T cell receptor beta chains follows, all from one sample in a study of CD4+ T cells in melanoma. The data were produced by immunoSEQ multiplex PCR, yet TCRdb's version contains in-frame clones alone and is incomplete. The sample holds roughly 60,000 clones; over 60% are singletons and the top ten take roughly 4.9%. Sequencing input: tumor tissue. The receptors were gathered from a human donor with melanoma. CDR3s include the opening cysteine and the closing phenylalanine or tryptophan. D genes are given only for firm matches. Expanded clones are given a class, and other clones once, few, many or no size at all.

abundance	v_gene	d_gene	j_gene	CDR3nt	CDR3aa
.	TRBV9	TRBD1	TRBJ2-2	TGTGCCAGCAGCGGAATACAGGGGGCTTCTGTCACCGGGGAGCTGTTTTTT	CASSGIQGASVTGELFF
few	TRBV5-1	TRBD1	TRBJ1-1	TGCGCCAGCAGCTTGCGGTCCGGGACAGGGTATGATGAAGCTTTCTTT	CASSLRSGTGYDEAFF
.	TRBV18	TRBD1	TRBJ2-5	TGTGCCAGCTCACCAACCGATCCTCGGACAGGGGGCTTTCACTTC	CASSPTDPRTGGFHF
.	TRBV6-6	.	TRBJ1-1	TGTGCCAGCAGTTTTAGGAGAACAAGGACTGAAGCTTTCTTT	CASSFRRTRTEAFF
.	TRBV19	.	TRBJ1-2	TGTGCCAGTAGTATAGGGGGGCTTCGTGCTGGCTACACCTTC	CASSIGGLRAGYTF
medium-sized	TRBV4-3	.	TRBJ1-2	TGCGCCAGCAGCCCTCGGTTTAACTATGGCTACACCTTC	CASSPRFNYGYTF
.	TRBV6-5	TRBD2	TRBJ2-5	TGTGCCAGCAGTTACTCGACTAGCGGGGGGACGGAGACCCAGTACTTC	CASSYSTSGGTETQYF
.	TRBV7-9	.	TRBJ2-6	TGTGCCAGCGGCGACCTAGGGGCCAACGTCCTGACTTTC	CASGDLGANVLTF
once	TRBV29-1	.	TRBJ1-3	TGCAGCGCCAGGGGAAGCTCTGGAAACACCATATATTTT	CSARGSSGNTIYF
.	TRBV6-5	.	TRBJ2-5	TGTGCCAGCAGTTATGGTGGAGAGACCCAGTACTTC	CASSYGGETQYF
.	TRBV6-5	.	TRBJ1-1	TGTGCCAGCAGTTACTCCCTACTCGGGGGCCCTGAAGCTTTCTTT	CASSYSLLGGPEAFF
.	TRBV7-9	.	TRBJ2-1	TGTGCCAGCAGCTTACGGACTACCAATTCCTACAATGAGCAGTTCTTC	CASSLRTTNSYNEQFF
.	TRBV13	.	TRBJ2-7	TGTGCCAGCACCCACCGCGGGACAGCCTTTTATGAGCAGTACTTC	CASTHRGTAFYEQYF
.	TRBV10-3	.	TRBJ2-2	TGTGCCATCAGACTCACACCCACGGACACCGGGGAGCTGTTTTTT	CAIRLTPTDTGELFF
.	TRBV9	TRBD2	TRBJ2-6	TGTGCCAGCAGCGCTAGCGGGGGGCTCTCTGGGGCCAACGTCCTGACTTTC	CASSASGGLSGANVLTF
few	TRBV18	.	TRBJ1-1	TGTGCCAGCTCACATCAGCGTTTCTCAGACCCTTTTTTGAACACTGAAGCTTTCTTT	CASSHQRFSDPFLNTEAFF
.	TRBV27	.	TRBJ2-1	TGTGCCAGCAGTACATACAATGAGCAGTTCTTC	CASSTYNEQFF
.	TRBV21-1	.	TRBJ1-2	TGTGCCAGCAGCAAAAAGACGGGGTGCTATGGCTACACCTTC	CASSKKTGCYGYTF
many	TRBV6-6	.	TRBJ1-1	TGTGCCAGCAGTTACTCGTTATCCACAATGAACACTGAAGCTTTCTTT	CASSYSLSTMNTEAFF
.	TRBV14	.	TRBJ2-6	TGTGCCAGCAGCCAAGCTTGGGCCCGGGGGGCCAACGTCCTGACTTTC	CASSQAWARGANVLTF
.	TRBV7-3	.	TRBJ1-2	TGTGCCAGCAGCTTAGGGGGAGGCTATGGCTACACCTTC	CASSLGGGYGYTF
once	TRBV21-1	.	TRBJ1-2	TGTGCCAGCAGCAACCGGGATTTATCCCATGGCTACACCTTC	CASSNRDLSHGYTF
.	TRBV6-5	.	TRBJ1-3	TGTGCCAGCAGTCCCGTCGTGTGGGGGGCGAACACCATATATTTT	CASSPVVWGANTIYF
.	TRBV5-8	.	TRBJ1-2	TGTGCCAGCAGCAGCAGGGCCGGCTATGGCTACACCTTC	CASSSRAGYGYTF